The 20 T cell receptor beta chains reported below all come from one sample, sequenced in a study of human T cells and chemical hapten exposure. Time point defined: patch test 3, about 24 weeks after DPC sensitization. Stated treatment: therapeutic diphenylcyclopropenone sensitization with weekly scalp DPC. TCRdb independently ran MiXCR on the RACE reads; one entry per CDR3 protein. Found here are about 82,000 distinct CDR3 sequences, approximately 13% of them singletons; the top ten hold about 5.7%. The material sequenced was whole blood, taken in connection with sensitization to the hapten diphenylcyclopropenone (DPC). Receptor source: a woman aged 45 to 65 with alopecia areata. Some clones in this sample may be carry-over from other donors' samples.

This clonotype has more than one count but fewer than ten. This chain links TRBV30 with TRBJ2-1, with a weak D call TRBD2 (5 bases). The CDR3 contains 14 residues. Germline V gene data show CDR1 as GTSNPN and CDR2 as SVGIG (reference sequence). Between the trimmed V and J ends, which lost 5 bases and 7 bases, there was a span of 18 bases. The CDR3 is CAWDGGPPGNEQFF. The CDR3 region has the DNA TGTGCCTGGGACGGAGGTCCTCCCGGGAATGAGCAGTTCTTC.

As regards this clonotype: This may stem from a read error, because a much larger clone lies one nucleotide away. The V and J genes are TRBV7-2 and TRBJ1-6, with D uncertain. Germline CDR1 is SGHTA and CDR2 is FQGNSA. V gave up 4 bases and J gave up 10 bases, with 11 bases separating them. The CDR3 runs 13 residues. This chain's CDR3 is CASSWRADSPLHF. The CDR3 nucleotides are TGTGCCAGCAGCTGGAGGGCTGACTCACCCCTCCACTTT.

In DNA, the CDR3 is TGCGCCAGCAGTGATACAGCCCCATCGAGGTACCCTGAGACTGAAGCTTTCTTT. It yields the protein CASSDTAPSRYPETEAFF. The rearrangement joins TRBV10-2 to TRBJ1-1; D ambiguous. V lost 3 bases, J lost 5 bases, and 25 bases lay in between. The CDR3 totals 18 residues. CDR1 WSHSY and CDR2 SAAADI come from the germline V gene.

This clonotype has at least ten counts. The gene calls are TRBV5-1 and TRBJ2-1; 13 nucleotides agree with TRBD2. J gave up 6 bases and V 0 bases, and 9 bases lay outside the gene matches. Germline V gives CDR1 SGHRS, CDR2 YFSETQ. The CDR3 runs to 18 residues. CDR3 sequence: CASSLARFGLAGANEQFF. The CDR3 DNA follows: TGCGCCAGCAGCTTGGCCCGCTTCGGACTAGCGGGAGCCAATGAGCAGTTCTTC.

This clonotype was found many times. The rearrangement uses TRBV5-1 and TRBJ2-1; 12 bases match TRBD2. The CDR3 is made up of 16 amino acids. Looked up from germline, CDR1 is SGHRS and CDR2 is YFSETQ. With 0 bases clipped from V and 8 bases from J, the junction kept 6 bases outside the gene matches. CDR3 in amino acids: CASSLVKASGRDEQFF. The DNA for the CDR3 is TGCGCCAGCAGCTTGGTTAAGGCTAGCGGGAGGGATGAGCAGTTCTTC.

The chain joins TRBV11-1 to TRBJ2-7, with D perhaps matching TRBD1 (5 bases). Germline CDR1 SGHAT, CDR2 FQDESV (reference sequence). The CDR3 sequence is 14 residues long. V lost 1 base, J lost 6 bases, and 13 bases lay in between. As DNA, the CDR3 is TGTGCCAGCAGCTTAGGCGCAGGGTTTGGCGAGCAGTACTTC. Translating gives CASSLGAGFGEQYF.

This clonotype appeared many times. The rearrangement links TRBV7-6 to TRBJ2-4; D is perhaps TRBD1 (5 bases). Trimming took off 4 bases at V and 6 bases at J, with 10 bases between the two ends. CDR3 length: 13 amino acids. Per the germline V gene, CDR1 is SGHVS and CDR2 is FNYEAQ. The CDR3, as DNA: TGTGCCAGCAGCTCACGCCAGGGAAACATTCAGTACTTC. Protein product: CASSSRQGNIQYF.

This clonotype showed up many times. This rearrangement joins TRBV7-6 to TRBJ2-2; TRBD1 agrees at 9 bases. The CDR3 has 17 residues. Germline V gene lookup returns CDR1 SGHVS and CDR2 FNYEAQ. Trimming removed 5 bases from V and 0 bases from J; junction bases left unmatched: 7. The CDR3 protein is CASSLRGTGTNTGELFF. The DNA for the CDR3 is TGTGCCAGCAGCCTCCGAGGGACAGGGACGAACACCGGGGAGCTGTTTTTT. Filled out from reference TRBV7-6 and TRBJ2-2, the complete variable domain reads GAGVSQSPRYKVTKRGQDVALRCDPISGHVSLYWYRQALGQGPEFLTYFNYEAQQDKSGLPNDRFSAERPEGSISTLTIQRTEQRDSAMYRCASSLRGTGTNTGELFFGEGSRLTVL.

There are a few counts of this clonotype. The chain recombines TRBV20-1 with TRBJ2-5; no definite D call. The V end lost 3 bases, the J end lost 4 bases, and 9 bases lay between the germline ends. Germline V gene sequence: CDR1 DFQATT, CDR2 SNEGSKA (reference sequence). This CDR3 region has 12 residues. The CDR3 reads CSASVGRETQYF. CDR3 DNA sequence: TGCAGTGCTAGTGTGGGTAGAGAGACCCAGTACTTC.

Turning to this clonotype: One end of the junction is discordant with germline, which a read error may explain. The J gene is TRBJ2-2, the V gene TRBV29-1, with D perhaps TRBD2 (6 bases). The CDR3 length is 11 residues. Germline loops: CDR1 SQVTM, CDR2 ANQGSEA. CDR3 amino acids: CSVELGGELFF. The CDR3 DNA reads TGCAGCGTCGAGCTTGGAGGGGAGTTGTTTTTT.

The chain recombines TRBV20-1 with TRBJ2-3; tentatively, D is TRBD2 (6 bases). This CDR3 has 17 residues. The V gene's germline CDR1 is DFQATT and CDR2 SNEGSKA (reference sequence). V was cut by 4 bases and J by 3 bases, with 23 bases left in between. In DNA form, the CDR3 reads TGCAGTGCTACCCCACGCTGGAGGGACCAAATTACAGATACGCAGTATTTT. This sequence encodes CSATPRWRDQITDTQYF.

This clonotype has more than one count but fewer than ten. The CDR3 is CASSLGWTGNSPLHF. As DNA, the CDR3 is TGTGCCAGCAGCTTAGGCTGGACAGGAAATTCACCCCTCCACTTT. The genes are TRBV7-2 and TRBJ1-6; 7 bases agree with TRBD1. The CDR3 spans 15 residues. The germline gives CDR1 SGHTA, CDR2 FQGNSA. V was pared by 1 base and J by 7 bases, with 4 bases of the junction left unmatched.

The chain links TRBV2 to TRBJ2-7; 15 bases map to TRBD2. In germline, CDR1 is SNHLY, CDR2 FYNNEI. This CDR3 spans 15 amino acids. V shed 7 bases, J shed 6 bases, and the junction held 7 bases outside the gene matches. CDR3 DNA sequence: TGTGCCAGCACCTCACAGGGACTAGCGGGGGGCGAGCAGTACTTC. Its translation is CASTSQGLAGGEQYF.

This clonotype has a count of ten or more. This rearrangement joins TRBV19 to TRBJ1-5, with D unresolved. Germline CDR1 is LNHDA and CDR2 is SQIVND (reference sequence). Trimming pared 3 bases from V and 4 bases from J, leaving 13 bases between. The CDR3 loop spans 15 amino acids. The CDR3 DNA reads TGTGCCAGTAGTATTGTACACGAAGCAAATCAGCCCCAGCATTTT. This encodes CASSIVHEANQPQHF.

The chain is built from TRBV28 and TRBJ1-1; the D is unclear. Trimming shortened V by 2 bases and J by 1 base, and 8 bases separated the two germline ends. CDR3 length: 14 residues. The germline V gene has CDR1 MDHEN and CDR2 SYDVKM. The CDR3 region has the DNA TGTGCCAGCAGTTTAAGTTTCAGGAACACTGAAGCTTTCTTT. Translating gives CASSLSFRNTEAFF.

The V gene is TRBV10-3, the J gene TRBJ1-3; D not certain. The CDR3 has 12 residues. Germline V gene sequence: CDR1 ENHRY, CDR2 SYGVKD. V dropped 10 bases and J dropped 0 bases, with 7 bases sitting between them. CDR3 region: CATTPSGNTIYF. DNA for the CDR3: TGTGCCACCACCCCCTCTGGAAACACCATATATTTT.

The rearrangement links TRBV5-1 to TRBJ2-3, with a tentative D call TRBD2 (6 bases). Germline loops: CDR1 SGHRS, CDR2 YFSETQ. The length of the CDR3 is 17 residues. Trimming removed 0 bases from V and 2 bases from J, with 16 bases in between. The CDR3 loop is CASSLGALAANTDTQYF. CDR3 DNA sequence: TGCGCCAGCAGCTTGGGGGCACTAGCTGCGAACACAGATACGCAGTATTTT.

This sequence joins TRBV6-1 and TRBJ1-1; 10 bases match TRBD1. The CDR3 totals 17 residues. V lost 4 bases to trimming and J lost 3 bases; unmatched junction nucleotides: 11. CDR1 is MNHNS, CDR2 SASEGT, per germline. As DNA, the CDR3 is TGTGCCAGCAGTGCATCGATAAGAGGGACAGGGGACACTGAAGCTTTCTTT. Its protein is CASSASIRGTGDTEAFF.

The CDR3 region is CSARVPGQWNYEQYF. CDR3 coding DNA: TGCAGTGCTAGAGTACCGGGACAGTGGAACTACGAGCAGTACTTC. This chain uses TRBV20-1 with TRBJ2-7, with TRBD1 identical over 7 bases. Germline values: CDR1 DFQATT, CDR2 SNEGSKA (reference sequence). The CDR3 is 15 amino acids. The J segment lost 3 bases and the V segment lost 1 base, leaving 9 bases of the junction unmatched.

This clonotype showed up just a few times. The chain combines TRBV27 with TRBJ2-5; D gene unclear. This CDR3 has 14 amino acids. Trimming took off 2 bases at V and 2 bases at J, with 9 bases between the two ends. Germline V gives CDR1 MNHEY, CDR2 SMNVEV (reference sequence). The CDR3 DNA follows: TGTGCCAGCAGTTTAGGTGGGATGCAAGAGACCCAGTACTTC. Its translation: CASSLGGMQETQYF.